The next 18 T cell receptor beta chains were all read from a single sample in a study of blood T cell repertoires in COVID-19. The assay was immunoSEQ multiplex PCR, and TCRdb's table has in-frame clones only and misses some. The sample contains 180,000 or so clones, 65% to 90% of which appear only once. The sample consisted of peripheral blood. The receptors shown here come from a man in his 60s with acute or convalescent COVID-19.

This chain links TRBV15 with TRBJ1-1, with no clear D. The CDR3 spans 15 residues. The germline V gene encodes CDR1 LNHNV and CDR2 YYDKDF (reference sequence). V was pared by 5 bases and J by 4 bases, with 17 bases between. CDR3 residues: CATSPSAGRSTEAFF. CDR3 DNA sequence: TGTGCCACCAGCCCTAGCGCTGGAAGGAGCACTGAAGCTTTCTTT.

This clone has a single count. The V gene is TRBV15, the J gene TRBJ1-1; 7 bases align to TRBD1. The CDR3 length is 16 residues. Trimming cost V 6 bases and J 4 bases; bases outside gene matches: 14. Per germline, CDR1 LNHNV and CDR2 YYDKDF (reference sequence). CDR3 nucleotide sequence: TGTGCCACCAGTCCTTCAGGGGGACAAGGATTCACTGAAGCTTTCTTT. Its translation is CATSPSGGQGFTEAFF. The whole variable domain, remainder taken from reference TRBV15 and TRBJ1-1, is DAMVIQNPRYQVTQFGKPVTLSCSQTLNHNVMYWYQQKSSQAPKLLFHYYDKDFNNEADTPDNFQSRRPNTSFCFLDIRSPGLGDTAMYLCATSPSGGQGFTEAFFGQGTRLTVV.

This clone was observed a single time. This chain uses TRBV28 with TRBJ2-6; possibly TRBD2 for D (6 bases). The V end lost 8 bases, the J end lost 2 bases, and 7 bases lay between the germline ends. CDR3 length equals 13 residues. CDR1 and CDR2 (germline): MDHEN, SYDVKM. This CDR3 reads CASWGAGANVLTF. Here the CDR3 DNA reads TGTGCCAGCTGGGGGGCTGGGGCCAACGTCCTGACTTTC.

The chain has TRBV5-1 and TRBJ1-2; 8 bases align to TRBD1. CDR1 is SGHRS and CDR2 is YFSETQ in the germline V gene. The CDR3 is 14 amino acids. With V trimmed by 4 bases and J by 4 bases, 6 bases remained unmatched. The CDR3 region has the DNA TGCGCCAGCAGCCCGGACAGGGAGGCCTATGGCTACACCTTC. Encoded protein: CASSPDREAYGYTF.

The chain is built from TRBV28 and TRBJ1-2; perhaps TRBD1 as D (5 bases). The germline V and J ends were trimmed by 9 bases and 8 bases, with 28 bases remaining between them. Germline V gives CDR1 MDHEN, CDR2 SYDVKM. The CDR3 spans 16 residues. CDR3 sequence reads: CASTRGGAPSGEGYTF. The CDR3 nucleotides read TGTGCCAGTACCCGGGGGGGAGCCCCCTCTGGGGAGGGCTACACCTTC.

As regards this clone: Other DNA sequences in this sample translate to the same CDR3. The genes are TRBV4-1 and TRBJ2-3; TRBD2 matches at 8 bases. There are 17 residues in the CDR3. V shed 0 bases, J shed 3 bases, and the junction held 8 bases outside the gene matches. Germline CDR1 is MGHRA and CDR2 is YSYEKL. The CDR3 sequence: CASSQDGAGVSTDTQYF. The DNA for the CDR3 is TGCGCCAGCAGCCAAGATGGAGCGGGAGTTTCGACAGATACGCAGTATTTT.

The chain links TRBV9 to TRBJ2-3; 7 bases map to TRBD1. Unmatched junction bases numbered 9, after V lost 3 bases and J lost 5 bases. This CDR3 region has 15 residues. Germline V gene data show CDR1 as SGDLS and CDR2 as YYNGEE. The CDR3 spells CASSGTRGHGDTQYF. The CDR3 coding sequence is TGTGCCAGCAGCGGGACGAGGGGGCATGGAGATACGCAGTATTTT.

The chain couples TRBV15 to TRBJ2-4; a weak D match, TRBD1 (6 bases). The CDR3 covers 16 residues. CDR1 and CDR2 (germline): LNHNV, YYDKDF (reference sequence). Trimming shortened V by 3 bases and J by 1 base, and 13 bases separated the two germline ends. This CDR3 is CATSSGQTQAKNIQYF. CDR3 nucleotide sequence: TGTGCCACCAGCAGTGGACAGACTCAGGCCAAAAACATTCAGTACTTC.

The J gene is TRBJ1-2, the V gene TRBV11-2; possible D gene TRBD1, 6 bases. Trimming took 5 bases from V and 6 from J, leaving 13 bases between them. This CDR3 region has 13 residues. From germline, CDR1 is SGHAT and CDR2 FQNNGV. CDR3 protein: CASSLTGKDGYTF. CDR3 nucleotides: TGTGCCAGCAGCCTAACAGGGAAAGATGGCTACACCTTC.

V and J are TRBV29-1 and TRBJ2-7; TRBD1 matches 7 bases. There are 15 residues in the CDR3. Germline V gene lookup returns CDR1 SQVTM and CDR2 ANQGSEA. The J segment lost 1 base and the V segment lost 2 bases, leaving 8 bases of the junction unmatched. CDR3 amino acids: CSVETGRGISYEQYF. CDR3 nucleotide sequence: TGCAGCGTTGAAACGGGCAGGGGGATATCCTACGAGCAGTACTTC.

The chain combines TRBV29-1 with TRBJ1-2; 11 nucleotides align to TRBD1. CDR3 size: 14 residues. The J segment lost 5 bases and the V segment lost 4 bases, leaving 6 bases of the junction unmatched. The germline CDR1 and CDR2 sequences are SQVTM and ANQGSEA. For the CDR3, the DNA is TGCAGCGTTGGCGGGACAGGGGGAAGATATGGCTACACCTTC. Translated, it gives CSVGGTGGRYGYTF. Full variable domain (missing parts from reference TRBV29-1 and TRBJ1-2): SAVISQKPSRDICQRGTSLTIQCQVDSQVTMMFWYRQQPGQSLTLIATANQGSEATYESGFVIDKFPISRPNLTFSTLTVSNMSPEDSSIYLCSVGGTGGRYGYTFGSGTRLTVV.

The rearrangement joins TRBV2 to TRBJ2-1, with 14 bases aligning to TRBD2. With 6 bases clipped from V and 8 bases from J, the junction kept 6 bases outside the gene matches. Germline CDR1 is SNHLY and CDR2 is FYNNEI. This CDR3 is built from 15 residues. CDR3 in amino acids: CASRRTSGRPHEQFF. Here the CDR3 DNA reads TGTGCCAGCAGGCGGACTAGCGGGAGGCCGCATGAGCAGTTCTTC.

This clone has only one observation. The chain carries TRBV28 and TRBJ2-7; 7 bases are a match to TRBD1. Trimming removed 5 bases from V and 0 bases from J; junction bases left unmatched: 4. Germline assignment: CDR1 MDHEN and CDR2 SYDVKM. CDR3 length: 14 amino acids. CDR3 sequence: CASSNRGVSYEQYF. CDR3 coding DNA: TGTGCCAGCAGTAACAGGGGAGTCTCCTACGAGCAGTACTTC.

This chain joins TRBV18 and TRBJ2-7; the D gene is possibly TRBD1 (5 bases). The germline V gene encodes CDR1 KGHSH and CDR2 LQKENI. CDR3 length: 13 residues. The ends were cut back, 6 bases at V and 2 bases at J, with 11 bases in the middle. CDR3 DNA sequence: TGTGCCAGCTCCCCTAGACAGACCTACGAGCAGTACTTC. Protein sequence: CASSPRQTYEQYF.

V gene TRBV7-9 combines with J gene TRBJ1-1; D not resolved. The CDR3 spans 15 residues. CDR1 and CDR2 (germline): SEHNR, FQNEAQ (reference sequence). V shed 0 bases and J shed 1 base, with 9 bases lying between them. The CDR3 region has the DNA TGTGCCAGCAGCTTAGCTTTGGGCAGGAACACTGAAGCTTTCTTT. The encoded protein is CASSLALGRNTEAFF.

The chain joins TRBV10-3 to TRBJ1-1; TRBD1 aligns across 8 bases. CDR1 and CDR2 from the germline V gene are ENHRY and SYGVKD. The CDR3 is made up of 14 amino acids. V was pared by 6 bases and J by 0 bases, with 3 bases of the junction left unmatched. CDR3 coding DNA: TGTGCCATCAGCACGGACAGGGTGAACACTGAAGCTTTCTTT. Translating it yields CAISTDRVNTEAFF.

Regarding this clone: The same CDR3 arises from other DNA sequences in this sample as well. The chain employs TRBV5-1 and TRBJ1-5; no definite D call. The V end was cut by 0 bases, the J end by 7 bases, with 8 bases between. The CDR3 has 13 residues. Germline values: CDR1 SGHRS, CDR2 YFSETQ. The CDR3 loop reads CASSLGGGQPQHF. The CDR3 nucleotides are TGCGCCAGCAGCTTGGGGGGAGGGCAGCCCCAGCATTTT.

The V gene is TRBV24-1, the J gene TRBJ1-4; 9 positions match TRBD1. With 11 bases clipped from V and 8 bases from J, the junction kept 14 bases outside the gene matches. CDR1 is KGHDR and CDR2 is SFDVKD in the germline V gene. This CDR3 contains 15 residues. The CDR3 nucleotides read TGTGCCAACACCGAGACCGGGACAGGGAGCGAAAAACTGTTTTTT. It specifies CANTETGTGSEKLFF.